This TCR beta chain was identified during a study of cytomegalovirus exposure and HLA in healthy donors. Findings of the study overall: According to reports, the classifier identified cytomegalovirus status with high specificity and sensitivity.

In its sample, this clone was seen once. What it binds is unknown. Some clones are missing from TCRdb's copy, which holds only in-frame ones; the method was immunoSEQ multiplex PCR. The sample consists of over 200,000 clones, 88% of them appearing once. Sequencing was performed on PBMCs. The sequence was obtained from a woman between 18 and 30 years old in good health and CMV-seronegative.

The CDR3 DNA follows: TGTGCCAGCACCGTTAGCGGGGAGCCCTACAATGAGCAGTTCTTC. Amino acids: CASTVSGEPYNEQFF. V gene TRBV27 combines with J gene TRBJ2-1; 8 bases line up with TRBD2. The CDR3 extends over 15 amino acids. Unmatched junction bases numbered 7, after V lost 7 bases and J lost 2 bases. CDR1 and CDR2 from the germline V gene are MNHEY and SMNVEV (reference sequence).